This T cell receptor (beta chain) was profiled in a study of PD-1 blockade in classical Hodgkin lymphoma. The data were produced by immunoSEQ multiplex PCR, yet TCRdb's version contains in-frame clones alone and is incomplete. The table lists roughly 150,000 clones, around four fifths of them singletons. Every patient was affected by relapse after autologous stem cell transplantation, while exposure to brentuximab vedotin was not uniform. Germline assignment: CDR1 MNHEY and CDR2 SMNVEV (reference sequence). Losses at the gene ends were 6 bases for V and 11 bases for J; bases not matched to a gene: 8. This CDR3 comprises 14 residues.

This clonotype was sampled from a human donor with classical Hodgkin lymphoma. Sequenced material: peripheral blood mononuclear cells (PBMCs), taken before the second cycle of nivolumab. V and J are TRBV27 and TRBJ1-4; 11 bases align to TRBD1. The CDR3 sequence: CASRWTGGTGKLFF. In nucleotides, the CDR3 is TGTGCCAGCAGATGGACAGGGGGCACGGGGAAACTGTTTTTT.